This T cell receptor (beta chain) was observed in a study of blood T cell repertoires in COVID-19. Study details: The United States, Italy and Spain provided the acute and convalescent COVID-19 samples.

In germline, CDR1 is SEHNR, CDR2 FQNEAQ (reference sequence). Between the trimmed V and J ends, which lost 3 bases and 2 bases, there was a span of 17 bases. This CDR3 comprises 17 residues. Method: immunoSEQ multiplex PCR; TCRdb's copy keeps in-frame clones and lacks some. Of some 78,000 clones in the sample, 80% were seen once. The chain recombines TRBV7-9 with TRBJ2-1; D ambiguous. The sequence was collected from a man between 60 and 75 years old with active or convalescent COVID-19. The material sequenced was peripheral blood. CDR3 amino acids: CASSLPKSMTTYNEQFF. The CDR3 coding sequence is TGTGCCAGCAGCTTGCCCAAATCGATGACAACCTACAATGAGCAGTTCTTC.